Detailed here is one TCR beta chain. There are 15 residues in the CDR3. With 6 bases clipped from V and 0 bases from J, the junction kept 6 bases outside the gene matches. Germline V lookup: CDR1 MGHRA, CDR2 YSYEKL. Libraries were prepared by immunoSEQ multiplex PCR; TCRdb keeps only in-frame clonotypes and omits some of them. Here the sample spans more than 45,000 clones, nearly 90% being singletons. The sample originates from a study of cytomegalovirus exposure and HLA in healthy donors. Among the 120 or so subjects of the validation cohort, separate from the roughly 670-subject first cohort, were the donors.

The TCR originated in a woman aged 18-29 years in good health and CMV-seronegative. The V gene is TRBV4-1, the J gene TRBJ2-7, with 9 nucleotides matching TRBD1. What was sequenced was PBMCs. CDR3 in DNA: TGCGCCAGCAGACCCGGGACAGGGAGCTCCTACGAGCAGTACTTC. This translates into CASRPGTGSSYEQYF.